These 17 T cell receptor beta chains came from one sample sequenced in a study of regulatory T cells in long-lasting Graves disease. CDR3-region Arm-PCR and iRepertoire HTBI primers produced the TCR beta libraries. TCRdb processed the multiplex PCR reads anew with MiXCR; each CDR3 protein has one entry. The table has 500,000 to 800,000 distinct CDR3 sequences, 25% to 30% seen once. Time point of the sample: persistent/refractory GD, antithyroid drugs over 5 years with positive TRAb. From PBMCs, RNA was extracted and then used to make the TCR library. Sequenced material: peripheral blood mononuclear cells (PBMCs), taken when the disease was refractory, from a patient treated with antithyroid drugs. These receptor sequences come from a female donor with Graves disease.

The chain has TRBV13 and TRBJ2-7; TRBD2 might be the D (6 bases). This CDR3 contains 13 residues. In germline, CDR1 is PRHDT, CDR2 FYEKMQ (reference sequence). V dropped 0 bases and J dropped 6 bases, with 9 bases sitting between them. The DNA of the CDR3 is TGTGCCAGCAGCTTAGGGACTAGTAGCGAGCAGTACTTC. Encoded protein: CASSLGTSSEQYF.

The rearrangement joins TRBV28 to TRBJ1-1; D unresolved. Trimming pared 5 bases from V and 3 bases from J, leaving 10 bases between. This CDR3 comprises 13 residues. Looked up from germline, CDR1 is MDHEN and CDR2 is SYDVKM. DNA for the CDR3: TGTGCCAGCAGTCCGATAATGGACACTGAAGCTTTCTTT. Its protein is CASSPIMDTEAFF.

The chain is built from TRBV24-1 and TRBJ2-7, with 9 bases fitting TRBD1. Germline V gives CDR1 KGHDR, CDR2 SFDVKD. V shed 3 bases and J 4 bases; nucleotides not matched to a gene: 9. This CDR3 contains 16 residues. CDR3 protein: CATSDPTGGKLYEQYF. The CDR3 DNA sequence: TGTGCCACCAGTGATCCCACAGGGGGCAAACTTTACGAGCAGTACTTC.

There are many counts of this clonotype. The chain uses TRBV12-3 or TRBV12-4 and TRBJ1-1; possible D gene TRBD1, 5 bases. CDR3 size: 16 residues. With 2 bases removed from V and 4 bases from J, the gap between germline ends came to 17 bases. CDR3 sequence reads: CASSLLGPYRGTEAFF. The CDR3 DNA reads TGTGCCAGCAGTTTATTGGGACCCTATCGGGGCACTGAAGCTTTCTTT.

This clonotype was seen a few times. The chain uses TRBV28 and TRBJ2-1, with 13 bases fitting TRBD2. Trimming removed 5 bases from V and 6 bases from J; junction bases left unmatched: 7. This CDR3 region has 16 residues. Germline V gives CDR1 MDHEN, CDR2 SYDVKM. The CDR3 sequence: CASSNARLAGGNEQFF. CDR3 sequence (DNA): TGTGCCAGCAGTAACGCCAGACTAGCGGGAGGCAATGAGCAGTTCTTC.

The sample holds a few counts of this clonotype. The chain employs TRBV28 and TRBJ1-5; D is unclear. V shed 1 base and J shed 2 bases, with 12 bases lying between them. The CDR3 contains 16 residues. Looked up from germline, CDR1 is MDHEN and CDR2 is SYDVKM. The DNA of the CDR3 is TGTGCCAGCAGTTTATCCGTCTTCGGCGGCAATCAGCCCCAGCATTTT. Its translation is CASSLSVFGGNQPQHF.

Only a few counts were recorded for this clonotype. V usage is TRBV28 and J usage is TRBJ1-5, with D perhaps TRBD1 (6 bases). CDR3 length: 14 amino acids. V lost 3 bases, J lost 5 bases, and 11 bases lay in between. Germline values: CDR1 MDHEN, CDR2 SYDVKM. CDR3 coding DNA: TGTGCCAGCAGTTTGACAGGTCCCCATCAGCCCCAGCATTTT. Translating gives CASSLTGPHQPQHF.

This clonotype was picked up a small number of times. This chain uses TRBV2 with TRBJ2-2; 10 positions match TRBD1. The CDR3 spans 15 residues. CDR1 is SNHLY and CDR2 is FYNNEI in the germline V gene. J was trimmed by 6 bases and V by 1 base; bases with no gene match: 2. For the CDR3, the DNA is TGTGCCAGCAGTGAAGGGACAGGGGGTCCCGGGGAGCTGTTTTTT. Translating it yields CASSEGTGGPGELFF.

This clonotype has just a few counts. The V call is TRBV6-1, the J call TRBJ1-1, with 10 bases matching TRBD1. Unmatched junction bases numbered 3, after V lost 7 bases and J lost 1 base. The germline V gene encodes CDR1 MNHNS and CDR2 SASEGT. The CDR3 is 14 amino acids. CDR3 bases: TGTGCCAGCAATAGACAGGGGGCGAACACTGAAGCTTTCTTT. Encoded protein: CASNRQGANTEAFF.

The J gene is TRBJ2-7, the V gene TRBV6-1; the D gene is possibly TRBD2 (6 bases). Trimming shortened V by 7 bases and J by 6 bases, and 13 bases separated the two germline ends. CDR3 length equals 12 residues. From germline, CDR1 is MNHNS and CDR2 SASEGT. CDR3 nucleotides: TGTGCCAGCAAGACGGGAGTTGCCGAGCAGTACTTC. Its translation: CASKTGVAEQYF.

This clonotype has a handful of counts. The V and J genes are TRBV10-3 and TRBJ1-6; no clear D gene. CDR1 and CDR2 from the germline V gene are ENHRY and SYGVKD. The CDR3 is 12 residues long. The V gene lost 8 bases and the J gene lost 6 bases, with 8 bases spanning the gap. The CDR3 nucleotides read TGTGCCATCTCCCCGACTAATTCACCCCTCCACTTT. Its protein is CAISPTNSPLHF.

The CDR3 spells CASSPGREGTYEQYF. The CDR3 nucleotides are TGTGCCAGCAGTCCGGGCCGAGAGGGGACCTACGAGCAGTACTTC. This chain joins TRBV27 and TRBJ2-7; D assignment may be TRBD1 or TRBD2 (5 bases each). Looked up from germline, CDR1 is MNHEY and CDR2 is SMNVEV (reference sequence). The CDR3 spans 15 residues. V was cut by 5 bases and J by 2 bases, with 16 bases left in between.

This clonotype has at least ten counts. The chain joins TRBV6-1 to TRBJ2-7; D is perhaps TRBD2 (6 bases). The CDR3 has 13 amino acids. Germline CDR1 is MNHNS and CDR2 is SASEGT. With 5 bases removed from V and 3 bases from J, the gap between germline ends came to 11 bases. The CDR3 DNA reads TGTGCCAGCAGTCAACTAGCAGGCTACGAGCAGTACTTC. Translating gives CASSQLAGYEQYF.

The CDR3 nucleotides are TGTGCCTGGACGGGGGGGCCAGGCACTGAAGCTTTCTTT. This encodes CAWTGGPGTEAFF. The chain combines TRBV30 with TRBJ1-1, with a tentative D call TRBD1 (6 bases). Trimming pared 4 bases from V and 4 bases from J, leaving 13 bases between. This CDR3 has 13 amino acids. In germline, CDR1 is GTSNPN, CDR2 SVGIG (reference sequence). The variable domain in full, with the rest retrieved from reference TRBV30 and TRBJ1-1, is SQTIHQWPATLVQPVGSPLSLECTVEGTSNPNLYWYRQAAGRGLQLLFYSVGIGQISSEVPQNLSASRPQDRQFILSSKKLLLSDSGFYLCAWTGGPGTEAFFGQGTRLTVV.

The chain employs TRBV12-3 or TRBV12-4 and TRBJ1-1; D is perhaps TRBD1 (6 bases). The CDR3 extends over 13 amino acids. V dropped 6 bases and J dropped 11 bases, with 19 bases sitting between them. The DNA for the CDR3 is TGTGCCAGCAGAAGTCAGGGGTATCCGGTCGCTTTCTTT. This encodes CASRSQGYPVAFF.

The table lists this clonotype with a count of one. The rearrangement links TRBV6-2 or TRBV6-3 to TRBJ2-2; D gene ambiguous. This CDR3 is built from 12 residues. The germline V gene has CDR1 MNHEY and CDR2 SVGEGT. Trimming cost V 5 bases and J 7 bases, with 8 bases left between them. For the CDR3, the DNA is TGTGCCAGCAGTGAAATCATCGGGGAGCTGTTTTTT. This sequence encodes CASSEIIGELFF.

In this sample, this clonotype turned up a few times. The V call is TRBV20-1, the J call TRBJ2-5; D is unresolved. The germline V gene has CDR1 DFQATT and CDR2 SNEGSKA (reference sequence). Trimming took off 0 bases at V and 1 base at J, with 9 bases between the two ends. CDR3 length equals 14 residues. The DNA of the CDR3 is TGCAGTGCTAGAGATATTAGATCCCAAGAGACCCAGTACTTC. Translating gives CSARDIRSQETQYF.